These 30 T cell receptor beta chains originate from one sample sequenced in a study of CD8 T cells in Susac syndrome. Reverse transcription used roughly 0.5 to 1 ug RNA and random hexamers. TCRdb re-derived calls from the immunoSEQ multiplex PCR reads in MiXCR, one entry per CDR3 protein. This sample carries approximately 100,000 distinct CDR3 sequences, around 94% of them seen once, and the ten largest clones take 0.41%. What was sequenced was CD8+ T cells from PBMCs. The receptor set was obtained from a human donor with Susac syndrome.

The chain is built from TRBV29-1 and TRBJ2-5, with 7 nucleotides matching TRBD2. Germline V gene lookup returns CDR1 SQVTM and CDR2 ANQGSEA. V was clipped by 3 bases and J by 2 bases; unmatched bases: 9. The CDR3 covers 15 residues. The CDR3 region has the DNA TGCAGCGTTGAGGACTCCCGGGGGGTTCAAGAGACCCAGTACTTC. Amino acid sequence: CSVEDSRGVQETQYF.

The chain recombines TRBV12-3 or TRBV12-4 with TRBJ1-2; tentatively, D is TRBD1 (5 bases). This CDR3 region has 12 residues. Trimming stripped 2 bases from V and 12 bases from J, with 13 bases between. The DNA for the CDR3 is TGTGCCAGCAGTTTATCCGGGGCAGAGAACACCTTC. Its translation is CASSLSGAENTF.

The chain links TRBV4-3 to TRBJ1-5; D is uncertain. Between the trimmed V and J ends, which lost 0 bases and 6 bases, there was a span of 9 bases. This CDR3 comprises 14 residues. Germline V gene data show CDR1 as LGHNA and CDR2 as YSLEER. The CDR3 protein is CASSQDQGSQPQHF. Written as DNA, the CDR3 is TGCGCCAGCAGCCAAGATCAAGGGAGTCAGCCCCAGCATTTT.

The V gene is TRBV9, the J gene TRBJ2-5, with TRBD2 identical over 7 bases. The germline gives CDR1 SGDLS, CDR2 YYNGEE. V was clipped by 3 bases and J by 1 base; unmatched bases: 6. CDR3 length: 15 amino acids. CDR3: CASSGGGWTQETQYF. CDR3 nucleotides: TGTGCCAGCAGCGGGGGGGGTTGGACCCAAGAGACCCAGTACTTC. Based on the CDR3 plus reference TRBV9 and TRBJ2-5, the full variable domain is DSGVTQTPKHLITATGQRVTLRCSPRSGDLSVYWYQQSLDQGLQFLIQYYNGEERAKGNILERFSAQQFPDLHSELNLSSLELGDSALYFCASSGGGWTQETQYFGPGTRLLVL.

This rearrangement joins TRBV3-1 to TRBJ2-7; 7 bases fit TRBD2. Germline assignment: CDR1 LGHDT and CDR2 YNNKEL (reference sequence). The V segment lost 0 bases and the J segment 6 bases; nucleotides outside the gene matches: 11. CDR3 size: 16 residues. The CDR3 DNA follows: TGTGCCAGCAGCCAAGAGGGGGGGACCCTCGCGATCGAGCAGTACTTC. Amino acids: CASSQEGGTLAIEQYF.

The chain's CDR3 is CASSWRGLNEQYF. The CDR3 nucleotides are TGTGCCAGCAGCTGGCGGGGGCTGAACGAGCAGTACTTC. The chain joins TRBV5-4 to TRBJ2-7; D is possibly TRBD2 (7 bases). Looked up from germline, CDR1 is SGHNT and CDR2 is YYREEE (reference sequence). CDR3 length equals 13 residues. The germline V and J ends were trimmed by 3 bases and 5 bases, with 12 bases remaining between them. The full variable domain, completed using reference TRBV5-4 and TRBJ2-7, is ETGVTQSPTHLIKTRGQQVTLRCSSQSGHNTVSWYQQALGQGPQFIFQYYREEENGRGNFPPRFSGLQFPNYSSELNVNALELDDSALYLCASSWRGLNEQYFGPGTRLTVT.

J is TRBJ2-7 and V is TRBV2; 9 positions match TRBD2. Germline CDR1 and CDR2: SNHLY and FYNNEI. With 2 bases clipped from V and 1 base from J, the junction kept 3 bases outside the gene matches. The CDR3 has 15 residues. The CDR3, as DNA: TGTGCCAGCAGTGAATTTCTAGCGGGGTCCTACGAGCAGTACTTC. This sequence encodes CASSEFLAGSYEQYF.

The chain has TRBV25-1 and TRBJ1-1, with D possibly matching TRBD1 (5 bases). The CDR3 sequence is 10 residues long. V lost 9 bases, J lost 12 bases, and 14 bases lay in between. Germline loops: CDR1 MGHDK, CDR2 SYGVNS. The CDR3 region has the DNA TGTGCCAGTGGGGCGGGCTGGACTTTCTTT. This sequence encodes CASGAGWTFF.

Only one count was recorded for this clonotype. J is TRBJ2-1 and V is TRBV9; the match to TRBD2 covers 10 bases. The length of the CDR3 is 14 residues. Germline trimming cut 6 bases from V and 2 bases from J; bases unmatched to any gene: 2. Germline V gives CDR1 SGDLS, CDR2 YYNGEE. The CDR3 DNA reads TGTGCCAGCACAACTAGCGGGGCCTACAATGAGCAGTTCTTC. It translates to CASTTSGAYNEQFF.

The chain uses TRBV6-1 and TRBJ2-7; the D gene is possibly TRBD2 (5 bases). Trimming took off 5 bases at V and 4 bases at J, with 15 bases between the two ends. Germline CDR1 is MNHNS and CDR2 is SASEGT. There are 14 residues in the CDR3. This CDR3 reads CASSLGLAIYEQYF. The CDR3 DNA reads TGTGCCAGCAGTTTAGGACTGGCGATTTACGAGCAGTACTTC.

With regard to this clonotype: A read error may produce the germline difference seen at one junction end. The V call is TRBV7-8, the J call TRBJ2-5, with D tentatively TRBD1 or TRBD2 (5 bases each). Germline assignment: CDR1 SGHVS and CDR2 FQNEAQ. The CDR3 length is 12 residues. The CDR3: CGAGRDQETQYF. In nucleotides, the CDR3 is TGCGGGGCCGGGCGGGACCAAGAGACCCAGTACTTC.

CDR3 nucleotide sequence: TGCAGTGCTAGAGATCTAACAAGTGGGACCCAGTACTTC. Its translation is CSARDLTSGTQYF. J is TRBJ2-5 and V is TRBV20-1; D ambiguous. Trimming took off 0 bases at V and 7 bases at J, with 12 bases between the two ends. The germline gives CDR1 DFQATT, CDR2 SNEGSKA (reference sequence). The CDR3 covers 13 residues.

Worth noting for this clonotype: Because the CDR3's place on the DNA is in doubt, the DNA is left out and the CDR3 is given as listed by TCRdb. V and J are TRBV29-1 and TRBJ1-1; the DNA was not used to check the table's D call, TRBD1. Both ends counted, the CDR3 spans 11 residues. Per the germline V gene, CDR1 is SQVTM and CDR2 is ANQGSEA. The CDR3 here is CSVGAGALTFF.

The V gene is TRBV7-8, the J gene TRBJ1-1; D is unclear. Trimming removed 5 bases at V and 3 bases at J, with 10 bases between. This CDR3 has 13 amino acids. In germline, CDR1 is SGHVS, CDR2 FQNEAQ. The CDR3: CASSTPGYTEAFF. The CDR3 DNA follows: TGTGCCAGCAGCACGCCAGGTTACACTGAAGCTTTCTTT.

This chain joins TRBV24-1 and TRBJ2-5; a possible D gene is TRBD2 (6 bases). Per the germline V gene, CDR1 is KGHDR and CDR2 is SFDVKD. The CDR3 runs 16 residues. The V end was cut by 2 bases, the J end by 4 bases, with 16 bases between. The CDR3 DNA sequence: TGTGCCACCAGTGATTCCTCGGGGGACGAGAGAGAGACCCAGTACTTC. Translating it yields CATSDSSGDERETQYF.

The V call is TRBV3-1, the J call TRBJ1-4; TRBD1 matches 7 bases. The CDR3 is 12 residues long. Per the germline V gene, CDR1 is LGHDT and CDR2 is YNNKEL (reference sequence). Germline trimming cut 6 bases from V and 12 bases from J; bases unmatched to any gene: 7. The CDR3 sequence is CASSSGQAELFF. The CDR3 nucleotides are TGTGCCAGCAGTTCCGGACAGGCCGAACTGTTTTTT.

The table lists this clonotype with a count of one. The chain uses TRBV5-4 and TRBJ2-1; 11 bases are shared with TRBD2. The CDR3 is 17 residues long. The germline V gene encodes CDR1 SGHNT and CDR2 YYREEE (reference sequence). Losses at the gene ends were 3 bases for V and 5 bases for J; bases not matched to a gene: 10. Written as DNA, the CDR3 is TGTGCCAGCAGCTCCCTTGAGGGACTAGCGGCGCACAATGAGCAGTTCTTC. Amino acids: CASSSLEGLAAHNEQFF.

V gene TRBV19 combines with J gene TRBJ1-1; D perhaps matches TRBD1 (6 bases). CDR3 length equals 11 residues. V shed 8 bases and J shed 6 bases, with 10 bases lying between them. CDR1 LNHDA and CDR2 SQIVND come from the germline V gene (reference sequence). The DNA for the CDR3 is TGTGCCAGTGGCCACAGGGCTGAAGCTTTCTTT. It specifies CASGHRAEAFF.

The chain recombines TRBV25-1 with TRBJ1-2; 9 positions match TRBD1. The ends lost 4 bases at V and 6 bases at J; junction bases unmatched: 9. CDR3 length: 15 amino acids. CDR1 is MGHDK, CDR2 SYGVNS, per germline. CDR3 residues: CASSGKQGAIHGYTF. CDR3 nucleotide sequence: TGTGCCAGCAGTGGAAAACAGGGGGCGATACATGGCTACACCTTC.

The CDR3 DNA reads TGTGCCAGCAGCATAGGCCGGGACTACGAGCAGTACTTC. Its translation: CASSIGRDYEQYF. This chain links TRBV5-4 with TRBJ2-7; a weak D match, TRBD2 (5 bases). There are 13 residues in the CDR3. Trimming cost V 4 bases and J 3 bases, with 11 bases left between them. Germline-derived CDR1 and CDR2 are SGHNT and YYREEE (reference sequence).

The chain joins TRBV27 to TRBJ1-1; the D is unclear. Germline CDR1 and CDR2: MNHEY and SMNVEV (reference sequence). V shed 2 bases and J shed 0 bases, with 13 bases lying between them. The CDR3 sequence is 16 residues long. In nucleotides, the CDR3 is TGTGCCAGCAGTTTAAAGGACCCCGGATTGAACACTGAAGCTTTCTTT. Amino acid sequence: CASSLKDPGLNTEAFF.

This chain joins TRBV9 and TRBJ2-5, with TRBD2 matching over 10 bases. The CDR3 totals 15 residues. CDR1 is SGDLS, CDR2 YYNGEE, per germline. The ends lost 0 bases at V and 6 bases at J; junction bases unmatched: 5. The CDR3 nucleotides read TGTGCCAGCAGCGTAGATTCTAGCGGGGGTCAGACCCAGTACTTC. It translates to CASSVDSSGGQTQYF.

This chain connects TRBV29-1 to TRBJ2-1; no clear D gene. The CDR3 extends over 13 amino acids. The V gene's germline CDR1 is SQVTM and CDR2 ANQGSEA. Trimming left V 3 bases short and J 8 bases short, with 14 bases between. This CDR3 is CSVDGTPQDEQFF. CDR3 in DNA: TGCAGCGTTGATGGAACTCCCCAAGATGAGCAGTTCTTC.

The chain is built from TRBV10-2 and TRBJ2-1; 11 nucleotides agree with TRBD1. The CDR3 runs to 15 residues. CDR1 and CDR2 (germline): WSHSY, SAAADI. V gave up 6 bases and J gave up 3 bases; unmatched junction bases: 4. CDR3 bases: TGCGCCAGCAGATCCGGGACAGGGGGCTACAATGAGCAGTTCTTC. This codes for CASRSGTGGYNEQFF.

The chain is built from TRBV2 and TRBJ2-3; no reliable D call. Trimming removed 10 bases at V and 4 bases at J, with 12 bases between. The CDR3 has 12 amino acids. CDR1 and CDR2 from the germline V gene are SNHLY and FYNNEI. The CDR3 DNA reads as TGTGCCACCCCGGTCGGGTCAGATACGCAGTATTTT. Residues: CATPVGSDTQYF.

The chain has TRBV5-1 and TRBJ2-5, with D unclear. The germline V and J ends were trimmed by 2 bases and 3 bases, with 11 bases remaining between them. The CDR3 extends over 14 amino acids. Germline V gene sequence: CDR1 SGHRS, CDR2 YFSETQ. The CDR3 region has the DNA TGCGCCAGCAGCTTCCGAGGTTCTGAAGAGACCCAGTACTTC. This gives the protein CASSFRGSEETQYF.

The chain couples TRBV20-1 to TRBJ2-1; D is perhaps TRBD1 or TRBD2 (6 bases each). The V gene lost 0 bases and the J gene lost 5 bases, with 14 bases spanning the gap. Germline V gene lookup returns CDR1 DFQATT and CDR2 SNEGSKA (reference sequence). This CDR3 is 15 amino acids long. CDR3 bases: TGCAGTGCTAGAGAGGGGGGCCCGAAAGACAATGAGCAGTTCTTC. It specifies CSAREGGPKDNEQFF.

V and J are TRBV4-2 and TRBJ2-1; D possibly corresponds to TRBD2 (7 bases). V gave up 1 base and J gave up 8 bases, with 12 bases separating them. The CDR3 is made up of 14 amino acids. From germline, CDR1 is LGHNA and CDR2 YNFKEQ. In DNA, the CDR3 is TGTGCCAGCAGCCAAGGGCCGGGGGGCCATGAGCAGTTCTTC. This translates into CASSQGPGGHEQFF.

The chain recombines TRBV3-1 with TRBJ1-5; possible D gene TRBD1, 6 bases. The CDR3 runs 15 residues. Trimming stripped 3 bases from V and 6 bases from J, with 15 bases between. Germline CDR1 LGHDT, CDR2 YNNKEL (reference sequence). DNA for the CDR3: TGTGCCAGCAGCCAGGGCCCGGGACATACTCAGCCCCAGCATTTT. Amino acids: CASSQGPGHTQPQHF. Full variable domain (rest looked up from reference TRBV3-1 and TRBJ1-5): DTAVSQTPKYLVTQMGNDKSIKCEQNLGHDTMYWYKQDSKKFLKIMFSYNNKELIINETVPNRFSPKSPDKAHLNLHINSLELGDSAVYFCASSQGPGHTQPQHFGDGTRLSIL.

The gene calls are TRBV9 and TRBJ2-7; perhaps TRBD2 as D (6 bases). This CDR3 contains 15 residues. Germline V gene sequence: CDR1 SGDLS, CDR2 YYNGEE. Trimming cost V 2 bases and J 2 bases, with 14 bases left between them. The CDR3 here is CASSVGFGRTYEQYF. The CDR3 DNA sequence: TGTGCCAGCAGCGTGGGGTTCGGGAGAACCTACGAGCAGTACTTC.